The clone carrying this TCR beta chain was detected a few times. As yet, its antigen is unknown. The data stem from a study of T cells in Graves' hyperthyroidism and ophthalmopathy. This CDR3 comprises 15 residues. Germline CDR1 reads SQVTM; CDR2 reads ANQGSEA. V lost 0 bases and J lost 1, with 13 bases in between. TCR beta CDR3 region amplification was performed from RNA transcripts. Researchers ran a first-round RT-PCR on the TCR CDR3 using the HTBI primer set. TCRdb reanalysed the multiplex PCR reads using MiXCR and keeps one entry per CDR3 protein. This table holds hundreds of thousands of distinct CDR3 sequences, roughly 13% found once. Broader study findings: Stable hyperthyroidism and ophthalmopathy were separated using 13 V-J signatures.

The receptor was isolated from a woman between 18 and 29 years old with Graves' hyperthyroidism. The sequenced sample was blood. V usage is TRBV29-1 and J usage is TRBJ2-7, with D possibly matching TRBD1 (5 bases). In DNA, the CDR3 is TGCAGCGTTGAAGATGCCAGGGCCGGGTCCTACGAGCAGTACTTC. It encodes CSVEDARAGSYEQYF.